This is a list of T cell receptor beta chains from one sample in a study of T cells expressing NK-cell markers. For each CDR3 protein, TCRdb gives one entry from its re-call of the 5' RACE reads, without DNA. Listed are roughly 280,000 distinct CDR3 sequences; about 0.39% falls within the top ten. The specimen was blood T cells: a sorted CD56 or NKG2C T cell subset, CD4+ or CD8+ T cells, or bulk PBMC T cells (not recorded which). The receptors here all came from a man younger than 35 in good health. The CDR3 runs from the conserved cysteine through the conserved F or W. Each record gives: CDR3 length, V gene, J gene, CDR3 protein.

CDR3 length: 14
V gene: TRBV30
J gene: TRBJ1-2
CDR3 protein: CAWSRDSRSYGYTF

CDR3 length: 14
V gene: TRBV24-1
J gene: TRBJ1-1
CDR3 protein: CAIRAGTGETEAFF

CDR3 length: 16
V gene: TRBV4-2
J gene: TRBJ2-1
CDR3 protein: CASSQEGLSSYNEQFF

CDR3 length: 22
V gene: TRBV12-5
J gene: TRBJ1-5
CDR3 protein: CASGLPYVLGQARVVGDQPQHF

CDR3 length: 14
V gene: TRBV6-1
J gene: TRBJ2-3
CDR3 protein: CASRLTGGTDTQYF

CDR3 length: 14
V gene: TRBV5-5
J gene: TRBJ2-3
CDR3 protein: CASSAGQGRDTQYF

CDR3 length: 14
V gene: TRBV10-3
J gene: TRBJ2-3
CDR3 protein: CAIQLASSTDTQYF

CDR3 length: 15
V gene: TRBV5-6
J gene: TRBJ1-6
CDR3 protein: CASRFGDRDNSPLHF

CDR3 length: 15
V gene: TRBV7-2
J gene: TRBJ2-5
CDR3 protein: CASSLASQGQETQYF

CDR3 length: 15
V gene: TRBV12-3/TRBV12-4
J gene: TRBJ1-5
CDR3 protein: CASSLAANSNQPQHF

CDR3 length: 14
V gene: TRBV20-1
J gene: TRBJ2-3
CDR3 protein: CNSSAGRETDTQYF

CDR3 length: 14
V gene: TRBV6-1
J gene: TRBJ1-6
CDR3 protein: CASSRTQTNSPLHF

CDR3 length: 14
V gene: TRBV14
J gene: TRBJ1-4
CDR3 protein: CASSHFGREEKLFF

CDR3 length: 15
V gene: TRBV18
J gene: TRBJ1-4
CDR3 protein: CASSPPRVGDEKLFF

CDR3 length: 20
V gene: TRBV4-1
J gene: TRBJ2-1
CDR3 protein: CASSQDNVPSGGLTYNEQFF

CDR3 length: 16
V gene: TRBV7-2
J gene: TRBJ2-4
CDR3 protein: CASSLAVGARRNIQYF

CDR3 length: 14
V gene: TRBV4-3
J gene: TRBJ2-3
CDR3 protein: CASSLERDQQLQYF

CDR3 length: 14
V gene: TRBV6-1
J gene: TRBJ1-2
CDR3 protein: CASSHGQGSYGYTF

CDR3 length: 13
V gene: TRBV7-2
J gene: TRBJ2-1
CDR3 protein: CASSFIRDNEQFF

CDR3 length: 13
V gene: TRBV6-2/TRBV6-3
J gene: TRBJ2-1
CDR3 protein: CASSPPSTRKQFF

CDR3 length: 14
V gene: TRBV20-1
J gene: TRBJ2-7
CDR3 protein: CSATLAARSYEQYF

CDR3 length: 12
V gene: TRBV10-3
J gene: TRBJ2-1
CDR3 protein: CAISEISEEQFF

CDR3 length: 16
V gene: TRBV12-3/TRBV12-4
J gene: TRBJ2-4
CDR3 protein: CASSFPGSGRANKRYF